These T cell receptor beta chains were read from a single sample in a study of blood T cell repertoires in COVID-19. Generated by immunoSEQ multiplex PCR, the TCRdb table keeps only in-frame clones and is missing some. The sample records just over 650,000 clones, 70% to 90% being singletons. The specimen sequenced was peripheral blood. These receptor sequences come from a woman between 18 and 30 years old with acute or convalescent COVID-19. Both conserved end residues are part of each CDR3. D genes are given only for firm matches. Some rows have no size entry. The others give once, few or many, or a class for an expanded clone.

TRBV5-6,TRBD1,.,TRBJ2-7,TGTGCCAGCAGTCCCGGGACAGGGCCCTACGAGCAGTACTTC,CASSPGTGPYEQYF
TRBV27,.,.,TRBJ1-2,TGTGCCAGCAGTTTAGAGGGTCGGGGTTTAGGTGGCTACACCTTC,CASSLEGRGLGGYTF
TRBV27,.,.,TRBJ1-1,TGTGCCAGCAGTTTATCGTGGGCGAACACTGAAGCTTTCTTT,CASSLSWANTEAFF
TRBV4-1,.,.,TRBJ1-2,TGCGCCTCCCGAGCGGCGGGGTCAGCTAACTATGGCTACACCTTC,CASRAAGSANYGYTF
TRBV5-4,TRBD2,.,TRBJ2-1,TGTGCCAGCAGCTTGGGACTAGCGGGGTACAATGAGCAGTTCTTC,CASSLGLAGYNEQFF
TRBV27,.,.,TRBJ1-1,TGTGCCAGCAGTTTTTCCAGGGTTGGAACTGAAGCTTTCTTT,CASSFSRVGTEAFF
TRBV2,.,.,TRBJ1-4,TGTGCCAGCGGGGCAGACAGTCTGGAAAAACTGTTTTTT,CASGADSLEKLFF
TRBV7-9,.,.,TRBJ1-2,TGTGCCAGCAGCTGGCCCGGGGGAAAAGCTTATGGCTACACCTTC,CASSWPGGKAYGYTF
TRBV5-1,.,.,TRBJ1-1,TGCGCCAGCAGCTTGGGGCCGCAGGCAACAGGGACTGAAGCTTTCTTT,CASSLGPQATGTEAFF
TRBV6-5,TRBD2,.,TRBJ2-7,TGTGCCAGCAGTTACGCGGGGGGCAGGGCAAACTACGAGCAGTACTTC,CASSYAGGRANYEQYF
TRBV7-2,.,.,TRBJ1-1,TGTGCCAGCAGCACAGAAGGACACCCGAACACTGAAGCTTTCTTT,CASSTEGHPNTEAFF
TRBV9,TRBD2,.,TRBJ2-1,TGTGCCAGCAGTCTTAGCGGGGGGGCCTACAATGAGCAGTTCTTC,CASSLSGGAYNEQFF
TRBV4-3,TRBD1,.,TRBJ2-7,TGCGCCAGCAGCCAAGGCGAAGAGACAGGGGGAGTCGAGCAGTACTTC,CASSQGEETGGVEQYF
TRBV3-1/TRBV3-2,.,.,TRBJ1-1,TGTGCCAGCAGCCACCCGGGACATGGCACTGAAGCTTTCTTT,CASSHPGHGTEAFF
TRBV27,.,.,TRBJ1-2,TGTGCCAGCAGTTTATGGCCTAACTATGGCTACACCTTC,CASSLWPNYGYTF
TRBV5-4,.,.,TRBJ1-6,TGTGCCAGCAGCTTTGGGACACCGAATTCACCCCTCCACTTT,CASSFGTPNSPLHF
TRBV2,TRBD1,.,TRBJ1-1,TGTGCCAGCAGTGACGGACAGGGGACTGAAGCTTTCTTT,CASSDGQGTEAFF
TRBV7-9,TRBD1,.,TRBJ2-3,TGTGCCAGCAGCCTCGGGACAGCAGACACAGATACGCAGTATTTT,CASSLGTADTDTQYF
TRBV4-3,TRBD1,once,TRBJ1-6,TGCGCCAGCAGCCACCGGACAGGGGGCGATTCACCCCTCCACTTT,CASSHRTGGDSPLHF
TRBV7-9,TRBD1,.,TRBJ1-1,TGTGCCAGCCAGGGGGAATTGAACACTGAAGCTTTCTTT,CASQGELNTEAFF
TRBV28,.,.,TRBJ1-4,TGTGCCAGCAGGGACAGACCTACAACTAATGAAAAACTGTTTTTT,CASRDRPTTNEKLFF
TRBV9,.,.,TRBJ1-5,TGTGCCAGCAGCGTTGACAGTAACAATCAGCCCCAGCATTTT,CASSVDSNNQPQHF
TRBV2,TRBD2,.,TRBJ2-3,TGTGCCAGCGGGAGGGACTACTACCGCACAGATACGCAGTATTTT,CASGRDYYRTDTQYF
TRBV19,TRBD2,.,TRBJ2-3,TGTGCCAGTAGTATAGGTCGGGGGGGTACAGATACGCAGTATTTT,CASSIGRGGTDTQYF
TRBV10-3,.,.,TRBJ1-1,TGTGCCATCACTTCTACAGAGAACACTGAAGCTTTCTTT,CAITSTENTEAFF
TRBV14,TRBD1,.,TRBJ1-4,TGTGCCAGCATCATAACTTCCGGGACAGATACGAAAAAACTGTTTTTT,CASIITSGTDTKKLFF
TRBV19,.,.,TRBJ2-1,TGTGCCAGTAGTAGGGGGATCGGGAGAAACAATGAGCAGTTCTTC,CASSRGIGRNNEQFF